The text below deals with one TCR beta chain. This entry is derived from a study of blood T cell repertoires in COVID-19. Study-level background: Spain, Italy and the United States supplied samples that represented acute and convalescent COVID-19. The cDNA or gDNA used as material had been derived from T cells, B-cell-depleted T cells, or PBMCs.

Germline V gene lookup returns CDR1 KGHSH and CDR2 LQKENI. The V and J ends lost 3 bases and 1 base respectively, with 10 bases between them. The CDR3 contains 16 residues. Authors' data handling: Amplification with reference gene primers provided the estimates of nucleated cell counts. Profiling relied on immunoSEQ multiplex PCR, and the TCRdb table lists in-frame clones only, not all of them. The V and J calls and clone size are taken from that table; D and trimming were inferred from the DNA. This table holds 76,000 or so clones, about nine tenths found once. V usage is TRBV18 and J usage is TRBJ2-6; tentatively, D is TRBD1 (5 bases). Sequencing used peripheral blood. The TCR was taken from a man older than 75 in a cohort sampled during active COVID-19. In DNA form, the CDR3 reads TGTGCCAGCTCACCCAGGGTAACTTCTGGGGCCAACGTCCTGACTTTC. Translating it yields CASSPRVTSGANVLTF.